This TCR beta chain was obtained from a study of naive and memory T cell subsets. General observations from the study: Naive repertoires, especially CD8, held a few larger clonotypes, possibly memory cells re-expressing CD45RA. Findings for naive and memory subsets could not be checked against ground truth.

The beta constant-region primer was an equimolar mix of two oligonucleotides covering TRBC1 and TRBC2. Four rounds of PCR amplified the ligated cDNA using nested alpha and beta constant-region primers plus SP2. A 12-nucleotide UMI and the SP2 primer were added to the cDNA 3' end by oligonucleotide ligation. TCRdb redid the calling of the UMI-ligation and nested PCR reads with MiXCR, one entry per CDR3 protein. The sample lists roughly 140,000 distinct CDR3 sequences; approximately 20% were seen once. In its sample, this clonotype was seen a few times. Its cognate antigen is unknown. Overnight CMV lysate stimulation of fresh PBMCs defined donor CMV status by CD4+ IFNgamma. Cells stained for CD3, CD4, CD8, CD45RA, CD27 and viability were sorted into four CD45RA/CD27 subsets. V was pared by 6 bases and J by 4 bases, with 15 bases of the junction left unmatched. There are 17 residues in the CDR3. Germline values: CDR1 DFQATT, CDR2 SNEGSKA (reference sequence).

This receptor was obtained from a human donor in good health. V usage is TRBV20-1 and J usage is TRBJ1-5, with 10 bases matching TRBD1. Sequencing was carried out using naive CD8+ T cells from blood. CDR3: CSAITGTGVIWNQPQHF. The CDR3 coding sequence is TGCAGTGCCATAACCGGGACAGGGGTGATTTGGAATCAGCCCCAGCATTTT.